This TCR beta chain came from a study of T cell responses to AZD1222 COVID-19 vaccine. Broader study findings: Baseline serostatus was positive in only a handful of AZD1222 recipients. Across spike, vaccine-associated CD4 TCRs were found, dominant at 160-218 and 743-854. Spike-specific TCR breadth rose after two AZD1222 doses, and depth rose as well.

CDR1 and CDR2 from the germline V gene are SEHNR and FQNEAQ (reference sequence). There are 15 residues in the CDR3. Trimming took off 4 bases at V and 7 bases at J, with 16 bases between the two ends. Assay used: immunoSEQ multiplex PCR; TCRdb lists only in-frame clones, some missing. The repertoire holds just under 90,000 clones, with 70% to 90% as singletons. Turning to this clone: Its antigen is still unknown.

The chain uses TRBV7-9 and TRBJ1-4; TRBD1 is a possible D gene (6 bases). This TCR derives from an adult who received the AZD1222 COVID-19 vaccine. This specimen consisted of peripheral blood, obtained 28 days after the second AZD1222 dose. CDR3 amino acids: CASSSRGGGSEKLFF. The CDR3 nucleotides are TGTGCCAGCAGCTCCAGAGGAGGGGGGAGTGAAAAACTGTTTTTT.